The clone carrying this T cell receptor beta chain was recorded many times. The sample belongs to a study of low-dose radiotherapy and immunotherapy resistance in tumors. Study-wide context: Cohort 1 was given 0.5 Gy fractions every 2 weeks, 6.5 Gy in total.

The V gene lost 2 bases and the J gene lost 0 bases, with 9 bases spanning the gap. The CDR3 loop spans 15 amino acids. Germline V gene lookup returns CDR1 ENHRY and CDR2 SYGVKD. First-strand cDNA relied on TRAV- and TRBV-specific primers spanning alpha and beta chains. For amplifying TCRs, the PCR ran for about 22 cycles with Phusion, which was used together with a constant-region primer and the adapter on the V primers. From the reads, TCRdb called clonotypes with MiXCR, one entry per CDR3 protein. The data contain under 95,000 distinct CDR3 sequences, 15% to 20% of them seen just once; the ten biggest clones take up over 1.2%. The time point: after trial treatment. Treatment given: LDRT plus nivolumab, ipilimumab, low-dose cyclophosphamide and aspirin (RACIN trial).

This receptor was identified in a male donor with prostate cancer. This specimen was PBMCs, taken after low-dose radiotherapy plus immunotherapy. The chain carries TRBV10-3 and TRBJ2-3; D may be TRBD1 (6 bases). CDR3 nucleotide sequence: TGTGCCATCAGTGAGGCAGGGACAAGCACAGATACGCAGTATTTT. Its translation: CAISEAGTSTDTQYF.